The present entry profiles one T cell receptor beta chain with its context. This entry comes from a study of T cell responses to AZD1222 COVID-19 vaccine. Produced via immunoSEQ multiplex PCR; TCRdb's table is partial and in-frame only. The sample yields 150,000 to 200,000 clones, roughly 92% seen once. Second doses that came at about 4 or about 12 weeks were put together. CDR3 size: 15 residues. Germline CDR1 and CDR2: MDHEN and SYDVKM. Trimming at V came to 11 bases and at J to 8 bases, leaving 15 bases not matched to a gene. The receptor was derived from an adult who received the AZD1222 COVID-19 vaccine. V usage is TRBV28 and J usage is TRBJ2-1; 10 nucleotides line up with TRBD2. The source material was peripheral blood, sampled 28 days after the second AZD1222 dose. CDR3 residues: CALGSSGSSGDEQFF. The CDR3, as DNA: TGTGCCCTCGGGTCTAGCGGGAGTTCTGGCGATGAGCAGTTCTTC.